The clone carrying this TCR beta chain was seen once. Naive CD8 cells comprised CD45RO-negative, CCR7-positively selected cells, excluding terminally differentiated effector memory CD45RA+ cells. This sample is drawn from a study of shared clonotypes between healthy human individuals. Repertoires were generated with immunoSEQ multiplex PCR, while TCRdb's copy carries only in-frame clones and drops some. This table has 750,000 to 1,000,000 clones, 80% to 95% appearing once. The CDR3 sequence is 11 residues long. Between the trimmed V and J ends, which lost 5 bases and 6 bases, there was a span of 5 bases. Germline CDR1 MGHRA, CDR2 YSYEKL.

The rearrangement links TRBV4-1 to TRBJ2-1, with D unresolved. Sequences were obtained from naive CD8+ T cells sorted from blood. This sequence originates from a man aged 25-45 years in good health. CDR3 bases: TGCGCCAGCAGCTACGGCAATGAGCAGTTCTTC. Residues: CASSYGNEQFF.